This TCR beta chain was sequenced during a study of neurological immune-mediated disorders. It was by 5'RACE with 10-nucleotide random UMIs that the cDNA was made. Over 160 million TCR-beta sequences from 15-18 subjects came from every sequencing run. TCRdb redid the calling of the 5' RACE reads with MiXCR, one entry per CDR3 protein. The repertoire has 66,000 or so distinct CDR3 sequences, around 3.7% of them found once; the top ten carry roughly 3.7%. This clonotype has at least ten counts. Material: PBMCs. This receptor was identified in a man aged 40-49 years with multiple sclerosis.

The CDR3 sequence is CASSIDRGNTEAFF. Here the CDR3 DNA reads TGTGCCAGCAGCATAGACAGGGGGAACACTGAAGCTTTCTTT. The V and J genes are TRBV6-6 and TRBJ1-1; 8 bases align to TRBD1. CDR3 length equals 14 residues. The germline gives CDR1 MNHNY, CDR2 SVGAGI (reference sequence). V lost 6 bases, J lost 1 base, and 4 bases stayed unmatched.